Each of the 20 T cell receptor beta chains below was sequenced from the same sample in a study of blood T cells in healthy people across ages. Next came a second PCR, run for about 7 to 12 cycles, which used a sample-barcoded 5' primer along with a J-beta primer mix. MiXCR, run by TCRdb on the 5' RACE reads, gives a single entry per CDR3 protein. This table has around 1,000,000 distinct CDR3 sequences, about 23% appearing once. The sample also formed part of further work on T cells of mothers and their children.

The material sequenced was blood. The receptors come from a girl aged 2 to 10 in good health.

This clonotype has only one observation. This could be a read error, since a much larger clone is one nucleotide away. This sequence joins TRBV29-1 and TRBJ1-2; D is possibly TRBD1 (5 bases). The CDR3 loop spans 12 amino acids. Trimming shortened V by 3 bases and J by 2 bases, and 7 bases separated the two germline ends. Germline assignment: CDR1 SQVTM and CDR2 ANQGSEA. The CDR3 loop reads CSVEGENYGYTF. CDR3 bases: TGCAGCGTTGAGGGGGAGAACTATGGCTACACCTTC.

The chain is built from TRBV20-1 and TRBJ2-3; 9 bases agree with TRBD2. CDR1 and CDR2 (germline): DFQATT, SNEGSKA (reference sequence). This CDR3 comprises 15 residues. The V gene end was trimmed by 7 bases and the J gene end by 3 bases; junction bases not matched to a gene: 11. CDR3: CSVLTLAGNTDTQYF. CDR3 nucleotide sequence: TGCAGTGTCCTAACCCTAGCGGGAAATACAGATACGCAGTATTTT.

This clonotype was picked up a small number of times. The DNA of the CDR3 is TGTGCCAGCAGCTTTGTGACTAGCGGGAGCTCCTACAATGAGCAGTTCTTC. It translates to CASSFVTSGSSYNEQFF. J is TRBJ2-1 and V is TRBV7-8, with 12 bases that match TRBD2. The length of the CDR3 is 17 residues. CDR1 SGHVS and CDR2 FQNEAQ come from the germline V gene. Unmatched junction bases numbered 3, after V lost 3 bases and J lost 0 bases.

The chain uses TRBV29-1 and TRBJ1-1; TRBD1 might be the D (5 bases). The CDR3 runs to 12 residues. Germline CDR1 reads SQVTM; CDR2 reads ANQGSEA. The ends were cut back, 0 bases at V and 7 bases at J, with 9 bases in the middle. The DNA of the CDR3 is TGCAGCGTTGAAGATCGGGGGGATGAAGCTTTCTTT. Its protein product is CSVEDRGDEAFF. The variable domain in full, with the rest retrieved from reference TRBV29-1 and TRBJ1-1, is SAVISQKPSRDICQRGTSLTIQCQVDSQVTMMFWYRQQPGQSLTLIATANQGSEATYESGFVIDKFPISRPNLTFSTLTVSNMSPEDSSIYLCSVEDRGDEAFFGQGTRLTVV.

The rearrangement uses TRBV7-9 and TRBJ2-1; 9 bases are a match to TRBD1. The CDR3 is 16 residues long. Per the germline V gene, CDR1 is SEHNR and CDR2 is FQNEAQ (reference sequence). The V segment lost 4 bases and the J segment 1 base; nucleotides outside the gene matches: 5. CDR3 bases: TGTGCCAGCAGCTGGGACAGGGAATCATCCTACAATGAGCAGTTCTTC. Translating gives CASSWDRESSYNEQFF.

This clonotype was picked up many times. The chain carries TRBV12-5 and TRBJ2-1; 10 positions agree with TRBD2. The CDR3 has 14 residues. Trimming cost V 6 bases and J 4 bases; bases outside gene matches: 3. Looked up from germline, CDR1 is LGHNT and CDR2 is FRNRAP. CDR3 bases: TGTGCTAGTGGGAGCGGGGGGGCGTACAATGAGCAGTTCTTC. Translated: CASGSGGAYNEQFF.

This clonotype was found a few times. The chain uses TRBV28 and TRBJ2-6, with 7 positions matching TRBD1. CDR1 is MDHEN and CDR2 is SYDVKM in the germline V gene. The CDR3 is made up of 18 amino acids. V lost 4 bases and J lost 0; bases outside the gene matches: 9. Written as DNA, the CDR3 is TGTGCCAGCAGTTGGCCGGGACAGATTCCCTCTGGGGCCAACGTCCTGACTTTC. Its protein product is CASSWPGQIPSGANVLTF.

This clonotype was observed a few times. The chain links TRBV16 to TRBJ2-5; D gene unclear. TRBJ2-1 explains the end of the DNA better; the J call may be wrong. This CDR3 spans 15 amino acids. The germline gives CDR1 KGHSY, CDR2 FQNENV. The CDR3 here is CASSRRALQVNEQFF. The CDR3 nucleotides are TGTGCCAGCAGCCGGAGAGCTCTACAAGTCAATGAGCAGTTCTTC.

The chain carries TRBV5-5 and TRBJ1-2, with D unclear. V was cut by 1 base and J by 6 bases, with 16 bases left in between. CDR1 and CDR2 (germline): SGHKS, YYEKEE (reference sequence). The CDR3 extends over 15 amino acids. The CDR3 coding sequence is TGTGCCAGCAGCTTGATCCCGGGTGCGGCGGATGGCTACACCTTC. It yields the protein CASSLIPGAADGYTF.

The V call is TRBV29-1, the J call TRBJ2-3, with 8 bases aligning to TRBD2. CDR1 SQVTM and CDR2 ANQGSEA come from the germline V gene. The trim removed 7 bases at V and 4 bases at J, leaving 10 bases unmatched. CDR3 length: 14 residues. DNA for the CDR3: TGCAGCGCCGAGGTAGCGGGATCCCCAGATACGCAGTATTTT. This translates into CSAEVAGSPDTQYF.

The J gene is TRBJ2-1, the V gene TRBV11-2, with a weak D call TRBD2 (6 bases). The CDR3 loop spans 15 amino acids. Germline CDR1 reads SGHAT; CDR2 reads FQNNGV. V gave up 6 bases and J gave up 6 bases, with 18 bases separating them. The CDR3 nucleotides read TGTGCCAGCAGACCTCCCGGACTACGGGCCAATGAGCAGTTCTTC. Translated, it gives CASRPPGLRANEQFF.

This clonotype came up a few times. This chain uses TRBV6-1 with TRBJ2-7; D gene ambiguous. V lost 8 bases and J lost 2, with 13 bases in between. This CDR3 is 13 amino acids long. CDR1 MNHNS and CDR2 SASEGT come from the germline V gene. CDR3 protein: CASPRMSPYEQYF. The CDR3 DNA reads as TGTGCCAGCCCCCGAATGTCACCCTACGAGCAGTACTTC.

This clonotype has a handful of counts. V is TRBV7-9 and J is TRBJ2-5, with D perhaps TRBD1 or TRBD2 (5 bases each). The J call may be wrong; the DNA end is better matched by TRBJ2-7. The V gene's germline CDR1 is SEHNR and CDR2 FQNEAQ (reference sequence). The CDR3 length is 13 residues. The CDR3 sequence is CASSLGGWDEQYF. The DNA for the CDR3 is TGTGCCAGCAGCTTAGGGGGGTGGGACGAGCAGTACTTC.

J is TRBJ1-5 and V is TRBV20-1; 9 bases are a match to TRBD1. Germline trimming cut 1 base from V and 7 bases from J; bases unmatched to any gene: 5. The V gene's germline CDR1 is DFQATT and CDR2 SNEGSKA (reference sequence). This CDR3 comprises 14 residues. The CDR3 loop is CSARGGTGRQPQHF. In DNA form, the CDR3 reads TGCAGTGCTAGAGGGGGGACAGGGCGGCAGCCCCAGCATTTT.

The CDR3 region has the DNA TGTGCCAGTATGCAGGGGGGGACCCAGTACTTC. Its translation is CASMQGGTQYF. This chain links TRBV27 with TRBJ2-5; D is perhaps TRBD1 (7 bases). CDR1 is MNHEY and CDR2 is SMNVEV in the germline V gene (reference sequence). CDR3 length: 11 residues. V lost 9 bases and J 7 bases, leaving 12 bases between the germline ends.

A few counts support this clonotype. The chain is built from TRBV4-3 and TRBJ2-6; D ambiguous. Per the germline V gene, CDR1 is LGHNA and CDR2 is YSLEER. This CDR3 has 15 residues. V lost 1 base and J 3 bases, leaving 7 bases between the germline ends. CDR3 protein: CASSQAHLGANVLTF. Written as DNA, the CDR3 is TGCGCCAGCAGCCAAGCCCATCTTGGGGCCAACGTCCTGACTTTC.

This clonotype has more than one count but fewer than ten. The V call is TRBV7-8, the J call TRBJ2-5; D uncertain. The V gene lost 4 bases and the J gene lost 4 bases, with 16 bases spanning the gap. The germline V gene encodes CDR1 SGHVS and CDR2 FQNEAQ. The length of the CDR3 is 15 residues. The DNA of the CDR3 is TGTGCCAGCAGCTCCCCCTCCGGGTCCCGAGAGACCCAGTACTTC. Translation: CASSSPSGSRETQYF.

The CDR3 here is CASSPAAGVTYEQYF. The CDR3 region has the DNA TGTGCCAGCAGCCCGGCCGCTGGGGTCACCTACGAGCAGTACTTC. V gene TRBV5-5 combines with J gene TRBJ2-7; D remains unclear. Trimming took 4 bases from V and 2 from J, leaving 16 bases between them. Looked up from germline, CDR1 is SGHKS and CDR2 is YYEKEE (reference sequence). There are 15 residues in the CDR3.

This clonotype was seen more than once but under ten times. Here the CDR3 reads CAISATTSGVYNEQFF. The CDR3 nucleotides are TGTGCCATCAGTGCAACGACTAGCGGAGTCTACAATGAGCAGTTCTTC. The rearrangement joins TRBV10-3 to TRBJ2-1; 9 bases are shared with TRBD2. The CDR3 loop spans 16 amino acids. CDR1 is ENHRY, CDR2 SYGVKD, per germline. V shed 4 bases, J shed 3 bases, and the junction held 7 bases outside the gene matches.

The chain uses TRBV7-9 and TRBJ2-5; no firm D call. The end of the DNA is better explained by TRBJ2-7, so the J call may be wrong. The CDR3 sequence is 13 residues long. Germline V CDR1 and CDR2: SEHNR, FQNEAQ (reference sequence). This CDR3 is CASSLANAYEQYF. The CDR3 DNA reads TGTGCCAGCAGCTTAGCGAACGCTTACGAGCAGTACTTC.